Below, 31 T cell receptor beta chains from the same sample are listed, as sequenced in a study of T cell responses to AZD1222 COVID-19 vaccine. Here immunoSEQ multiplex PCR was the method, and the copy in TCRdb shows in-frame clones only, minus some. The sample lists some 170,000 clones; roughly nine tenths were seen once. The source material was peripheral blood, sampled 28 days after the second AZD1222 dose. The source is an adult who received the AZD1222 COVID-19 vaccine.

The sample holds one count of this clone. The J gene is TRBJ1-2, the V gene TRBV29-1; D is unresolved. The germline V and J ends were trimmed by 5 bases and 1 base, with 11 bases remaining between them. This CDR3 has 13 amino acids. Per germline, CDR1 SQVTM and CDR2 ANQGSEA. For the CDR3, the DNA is TGCAGCGTTCAACCGATCGATAACTATGGCTACACCTTC. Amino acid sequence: CSVQPIDNYGYTF. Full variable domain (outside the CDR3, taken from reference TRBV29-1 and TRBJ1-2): SAVISQKPSRDICQRGTSLTIQCQVDSQVTMMFWYRQQPGQSLTLIATANQGSEATYESGFVIDKFPISRPNLTFSTLTVSNMSPEDSSIYLCSVQPIDNYGYTFGSGTRLTVV.

This chain's CDR3 is CASSSREGGYNEQFF. In nucleotides, the CDR3 is TGTGCCAGCAGCTCCCGGGAGGGGGGCTACAATGAGCAGTTCTTC. The chain employs TRBV13 and TRBJ2-1, with 8 nucleotides matching TRBD2. The V gene's germline CDR1 is PRHDT and CDR2 FYEKMQ (reference sequence). The CDR3 totals 15 residues. Trimming took 4 bases from V and 3 from J; bases not matched to a gene: 5.

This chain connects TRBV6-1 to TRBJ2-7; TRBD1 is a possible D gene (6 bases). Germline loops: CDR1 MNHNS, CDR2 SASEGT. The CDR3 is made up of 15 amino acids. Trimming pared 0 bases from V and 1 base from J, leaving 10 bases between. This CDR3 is CASSEARGSSYEQYF. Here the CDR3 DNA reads TGTGCCAGCAGTGAAGCCAGGGGCAGTTCCTACGAGCAGTACTTC.

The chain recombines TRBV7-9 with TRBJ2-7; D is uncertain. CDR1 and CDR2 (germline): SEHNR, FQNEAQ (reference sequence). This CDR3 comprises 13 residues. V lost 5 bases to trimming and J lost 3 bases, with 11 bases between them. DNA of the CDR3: TGTGCCAGCAGCGCGGTCTCAAGCTACGAGCAGTACTTC. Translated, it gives CASSAVSSYEQYF.

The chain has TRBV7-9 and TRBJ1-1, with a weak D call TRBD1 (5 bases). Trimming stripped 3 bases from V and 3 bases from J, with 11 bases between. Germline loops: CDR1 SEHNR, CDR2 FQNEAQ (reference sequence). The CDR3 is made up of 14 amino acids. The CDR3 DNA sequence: TGTGCCAGCAGCTTCGGGACGGCTTACACTGAAGCTTTCTTT. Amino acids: CASSFGTAYTEAFF.

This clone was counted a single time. The chain's CDR3 is CASSLERSSYNSPLHF. CDR3 nucleotide sequence: TGCGCCAGCAGCTTGGAAAGGAGCTCCTATAATTCACCCCTCCACTTT. The rearrangement links TRBV5-1 to TRBJ1-6; D is ambiguous. V was clipped by 0 bases and J by 0 bases, with 7 bases between them. CDR1 SGHRS and CDR2 YFSETQ come from the germline V gene. This CDR3 region has 16 residues.

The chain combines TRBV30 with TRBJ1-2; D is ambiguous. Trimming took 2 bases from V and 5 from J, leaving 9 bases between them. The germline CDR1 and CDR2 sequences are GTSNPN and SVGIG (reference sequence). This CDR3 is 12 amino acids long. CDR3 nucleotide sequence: TGTGCCTGGAGTTGGGGAGATTATGGCTACACCTTC. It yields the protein CAWSWGDYGYTF.

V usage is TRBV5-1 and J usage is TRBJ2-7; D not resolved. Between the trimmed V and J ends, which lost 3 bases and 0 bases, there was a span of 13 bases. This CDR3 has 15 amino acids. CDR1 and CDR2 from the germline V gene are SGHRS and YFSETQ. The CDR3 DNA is TGCGCCAGCAGCTCCCCGACGGCGAGCTCCTACGAGCAGTACTTC. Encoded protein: CASSSPTASSYEQYF.

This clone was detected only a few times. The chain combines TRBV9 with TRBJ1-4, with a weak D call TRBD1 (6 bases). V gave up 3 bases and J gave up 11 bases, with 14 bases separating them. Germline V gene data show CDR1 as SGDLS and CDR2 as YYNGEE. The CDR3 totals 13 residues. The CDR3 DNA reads TGTGCCAGCAGCGACAACAGGGAGGAGAAACTGTTTTTT. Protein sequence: CASSDNREEKLFF.

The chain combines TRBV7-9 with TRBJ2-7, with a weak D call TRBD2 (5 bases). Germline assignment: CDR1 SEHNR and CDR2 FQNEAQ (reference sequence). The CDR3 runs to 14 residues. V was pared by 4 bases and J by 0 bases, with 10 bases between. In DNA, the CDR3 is TGTGCCAGCAGCTCCCCGACTAACTCCTACGAGCAGTACTTC. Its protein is CASSSPTNSYEQYF.

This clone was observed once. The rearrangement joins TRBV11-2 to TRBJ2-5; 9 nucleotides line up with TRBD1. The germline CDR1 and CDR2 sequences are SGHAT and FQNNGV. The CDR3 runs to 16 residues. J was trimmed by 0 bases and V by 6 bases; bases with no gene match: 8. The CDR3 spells CASSPTGGVYQETQYF. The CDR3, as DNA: TGTGCCAGCAGTCCCACAGGGGGCGTGTACCAAGAGACCCAGTACTTC.

The CDR3 DNA follows: TGTGCCAGCAGCGCCGGGGACCGAGATCAAGGGGAGCTGTTTTTT. This encodes CASSAGDRDQGELFF. The chain recombines TRBV9 with TRBJ2-2, with D perhaps given as TRBD1 or TRBD2 (5 bases each). Germline CDR1 and CDR2: SGDLS and YYNGEE. V gave up 3 bases and J gave up 8 bases, with 17 bases separating them. The CDR3 covers 15 residues.

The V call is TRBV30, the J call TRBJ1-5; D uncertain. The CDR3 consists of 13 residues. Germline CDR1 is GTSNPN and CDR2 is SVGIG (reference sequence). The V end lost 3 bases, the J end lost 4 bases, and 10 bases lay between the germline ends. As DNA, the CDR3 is TGTGCCTGGAGAGGCAGCCTGAATCAGCCCCAGCATTTT. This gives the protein CAWRGSLNQPQHF. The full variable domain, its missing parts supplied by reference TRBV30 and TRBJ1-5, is SQTIHQWPATLVQPVGSPLSLECTVEGTSNPNLYWYRQAAGRGLQLLFYSVGIGQISSEVPQNLSASRPQDRQFILSSKKLLLSDSGFYLCAWRGSLNQPQHFGDGTRLSIL.

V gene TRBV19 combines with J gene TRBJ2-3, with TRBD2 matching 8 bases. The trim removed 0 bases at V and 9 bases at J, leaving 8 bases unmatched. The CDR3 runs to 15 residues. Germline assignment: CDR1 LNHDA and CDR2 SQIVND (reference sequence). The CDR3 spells CASSIDGGAVRTQYF. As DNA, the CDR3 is TGTGCCAGTAGTATAGACGGGGGGGCGGTTAGGACGCAGTATTTT.

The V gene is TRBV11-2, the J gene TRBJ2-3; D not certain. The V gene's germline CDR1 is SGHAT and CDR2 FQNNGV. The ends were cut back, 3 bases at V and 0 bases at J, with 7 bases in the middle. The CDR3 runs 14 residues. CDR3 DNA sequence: TGTGCCAGCAGCTTCACTATGAGCACAGATACGCAGTATTTT. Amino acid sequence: CASSFTMSTDTQYF.

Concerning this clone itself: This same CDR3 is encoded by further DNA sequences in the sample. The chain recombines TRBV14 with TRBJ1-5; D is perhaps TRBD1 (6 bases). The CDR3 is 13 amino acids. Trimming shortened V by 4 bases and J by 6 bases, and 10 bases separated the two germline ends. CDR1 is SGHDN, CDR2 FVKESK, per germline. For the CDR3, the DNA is TGTGCCAGCAGCCTACAGGGAGGTCAGCCCCAGCATTTT. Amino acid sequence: CASSLQGGQPQHF.

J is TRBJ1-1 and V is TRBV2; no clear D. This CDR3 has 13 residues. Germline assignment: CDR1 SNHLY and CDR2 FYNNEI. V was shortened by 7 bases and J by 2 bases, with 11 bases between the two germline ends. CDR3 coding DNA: TGTGCCAGCAAGGGAAGCCTTAACACTGAAGCTTTCTTT. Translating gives CASKGSLNTEAFF.

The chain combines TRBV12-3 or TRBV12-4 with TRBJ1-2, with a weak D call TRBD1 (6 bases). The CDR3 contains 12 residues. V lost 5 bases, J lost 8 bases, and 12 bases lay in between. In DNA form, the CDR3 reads TGTGCCAGCAGTCCATCAGGGGAGGGCTACACCTTC. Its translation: CASSPSGEGYTF.

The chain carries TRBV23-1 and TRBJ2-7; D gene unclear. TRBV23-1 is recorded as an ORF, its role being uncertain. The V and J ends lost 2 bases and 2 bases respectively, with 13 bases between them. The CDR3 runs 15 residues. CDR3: CASSQPPPITYEQYF. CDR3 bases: TGCGCCAGCAGTCAACCACCTCCCATCACCTACGAGCAGTACTTC.

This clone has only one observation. As DNA, the CDR3 is TGTGCCACCAGTGATCCGGGACAGGGACGCACCGGGGAGCTGTTTTTT. It codes for CATSDPGQGRTGELFF. V is TRBV24-1 and J is TRBJ2-2; TRBD1 matches at 9 bases. The CDR3 extends over 16 amino acids. V lost 3 bases to trimming and J lost 4 bases; unmatched junction nucleotides: 5. CDR1 is KGHDR and CDR2 is SFDVKD in the germline V gene.

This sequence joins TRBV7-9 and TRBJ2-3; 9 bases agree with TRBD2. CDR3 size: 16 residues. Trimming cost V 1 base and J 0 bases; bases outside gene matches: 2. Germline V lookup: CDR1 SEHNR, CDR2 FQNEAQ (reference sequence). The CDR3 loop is CASSLVSGGSTDTQYF. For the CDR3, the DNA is TGTGCCAGCAGCTTAGTAAGCGGGGGGAGCACAGATACGCAGTATTTT. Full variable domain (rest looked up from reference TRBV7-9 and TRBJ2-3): DTGVSQNPRHKITKRGQNVTFRCDPISEHNRLYWYRQTLGQGPEFLTYFQNEAQLEKSRLLSDRFSAERPKGSFSTLEIQRTEQGDSAMYLCASSLVSGGSTDTQYFGPGTRLTVL.

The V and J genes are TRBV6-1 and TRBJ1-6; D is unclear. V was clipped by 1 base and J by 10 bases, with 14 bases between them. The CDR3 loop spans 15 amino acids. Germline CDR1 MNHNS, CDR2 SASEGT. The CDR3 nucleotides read TGTGCCAGCAGTGAAGGGTTAGTCCGGAGCTCACCCCTCCACTTT. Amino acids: CASSEGLVRSSPLHF.

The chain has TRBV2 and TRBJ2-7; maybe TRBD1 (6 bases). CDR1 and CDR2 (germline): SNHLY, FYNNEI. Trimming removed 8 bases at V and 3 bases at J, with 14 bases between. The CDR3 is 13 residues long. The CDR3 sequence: CASRDNGYYEQYF. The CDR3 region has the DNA TGTGCCAGCCGGGACAACGGGTACTACGAGCAGTACTTC.

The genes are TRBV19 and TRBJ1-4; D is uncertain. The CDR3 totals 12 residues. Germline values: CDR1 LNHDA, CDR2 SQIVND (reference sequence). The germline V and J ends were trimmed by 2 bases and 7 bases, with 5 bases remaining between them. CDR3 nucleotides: TGTGCCAGTAGTATACAAGGTGAAAAACTGTTTTTT. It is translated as CASSIQGEKLFF. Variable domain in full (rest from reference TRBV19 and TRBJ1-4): DGGITQSPKYLFRKEGQNVTLSCEQNLNHDAMYWYRQDPGQGLRLIYYSQIVNDFQKGDIAEGYSVSREKKESFPLTVTSAQKNPTAFYLCASSIQGEKLFFGSGTQLSVL.

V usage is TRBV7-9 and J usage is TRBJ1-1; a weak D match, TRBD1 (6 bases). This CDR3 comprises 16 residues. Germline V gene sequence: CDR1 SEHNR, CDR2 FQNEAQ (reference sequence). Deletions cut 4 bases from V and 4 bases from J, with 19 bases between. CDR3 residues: CASSSLQGVNGTEAFF. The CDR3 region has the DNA TGTGCCAGCAGCTCCTTACAGGGCGTTAACGGCACTGAAGCTTTCTTT.

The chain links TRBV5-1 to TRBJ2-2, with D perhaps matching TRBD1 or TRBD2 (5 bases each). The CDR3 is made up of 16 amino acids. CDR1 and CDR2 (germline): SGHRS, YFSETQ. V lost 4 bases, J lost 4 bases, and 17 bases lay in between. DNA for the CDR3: TGCGCCAGCAGCCCCCCGGGGCAGACCCTCACCGGGGAGCTGTTTTTT. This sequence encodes CASSPPGQTLTGELFF.

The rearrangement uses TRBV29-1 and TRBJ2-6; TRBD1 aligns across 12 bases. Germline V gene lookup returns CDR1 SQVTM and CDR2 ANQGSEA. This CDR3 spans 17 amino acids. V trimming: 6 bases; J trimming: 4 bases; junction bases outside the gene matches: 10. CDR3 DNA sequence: TGCAGCGTAGTAACCCGGGACAGGGGGCCCGGGGCCAACGTCCTGACTTTC. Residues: CSVVTRDRGPGANVLTF.

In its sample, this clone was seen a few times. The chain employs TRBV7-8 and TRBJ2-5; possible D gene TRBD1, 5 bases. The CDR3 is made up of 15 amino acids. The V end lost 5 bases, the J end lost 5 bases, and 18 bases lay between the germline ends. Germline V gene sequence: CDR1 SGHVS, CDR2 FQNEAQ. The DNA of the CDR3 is TGTGCCAGCAGCCGCAAGACTCGGCAGGGTGAGACCCAGTACTTC. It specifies CASSRKTRQGETQYF.

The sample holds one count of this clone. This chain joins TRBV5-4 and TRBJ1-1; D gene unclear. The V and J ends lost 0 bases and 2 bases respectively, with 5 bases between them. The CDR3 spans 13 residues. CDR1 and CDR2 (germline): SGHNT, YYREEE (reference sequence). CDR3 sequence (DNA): TGTGCCAGCAGCTTGGACTTTAACACTGAAGCTTTCTTT. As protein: CASSLDFNTEAFF.

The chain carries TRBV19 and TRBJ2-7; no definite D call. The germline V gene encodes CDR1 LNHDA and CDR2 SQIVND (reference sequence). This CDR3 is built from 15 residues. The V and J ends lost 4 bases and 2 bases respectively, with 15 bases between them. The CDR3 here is CASSRWLSDPYEQYF. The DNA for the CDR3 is TGTGCCAGTAGTAGGTGGCTCTCGGATCCCTACGAGCAGTACTTC. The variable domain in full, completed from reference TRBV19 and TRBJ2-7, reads DGGITQSPKYLFRKEGQNVTLSCEQNLNHDAMYWYRQDPGQGLRLIYYSQIVNDFQKGDIAEGYSVSREKKESFPLTVTSAQKNPTAFYLCASSRWLSDPYEQYFGPGTRLTVT.

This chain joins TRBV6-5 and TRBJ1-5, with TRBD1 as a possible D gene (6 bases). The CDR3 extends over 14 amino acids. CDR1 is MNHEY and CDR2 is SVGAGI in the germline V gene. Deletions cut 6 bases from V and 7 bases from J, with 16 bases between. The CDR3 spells CASSPQGLGQPQHF. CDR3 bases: TGTGCCAGCAGCCCGCAGGGGCTTGGACAGCCCCAGCATTTT.